This T cell receptor (beta chain) is drawn from a study of graft-versus-host responses after intestinal transplantation. The CDR3 has 17 amino acids. Germline CDR1 is MNHEY and CDR2 is SMNVEV (reference sequence). The ends lost 0 bases at V and 0 bases at J; junction bases unmatched: 7. Grafts had their tissue processed, releasing intraepithelial and lamina propria lymphocytes. Sequenced by immunoSEQ multiplex PCR; TCRdb stores in-frame clones only, minus some. The sample carries 14,000 or so clones, 77% recorded once. Regarding this clone: Other DNA sequences from this sample encode an identical CDR3 as well.

V usage is TRBV27 and J usage is TRBJ1-1, with 7 bases aligning to TRBD1. The clonotype was recovered from a human patient who received an intestinal transplant, so some T cells may come from the graft donor. This material consisted of ileum tissue, taken 27 days after intestinal transplant. The CDR3 DNA sequence: TGTGCCAGCAGTTTATCGAGACAGGGAGGTTTGAACACTGAAGCTTTCTTT. Translating it yields CASSLSRQGGLNTEAFF.